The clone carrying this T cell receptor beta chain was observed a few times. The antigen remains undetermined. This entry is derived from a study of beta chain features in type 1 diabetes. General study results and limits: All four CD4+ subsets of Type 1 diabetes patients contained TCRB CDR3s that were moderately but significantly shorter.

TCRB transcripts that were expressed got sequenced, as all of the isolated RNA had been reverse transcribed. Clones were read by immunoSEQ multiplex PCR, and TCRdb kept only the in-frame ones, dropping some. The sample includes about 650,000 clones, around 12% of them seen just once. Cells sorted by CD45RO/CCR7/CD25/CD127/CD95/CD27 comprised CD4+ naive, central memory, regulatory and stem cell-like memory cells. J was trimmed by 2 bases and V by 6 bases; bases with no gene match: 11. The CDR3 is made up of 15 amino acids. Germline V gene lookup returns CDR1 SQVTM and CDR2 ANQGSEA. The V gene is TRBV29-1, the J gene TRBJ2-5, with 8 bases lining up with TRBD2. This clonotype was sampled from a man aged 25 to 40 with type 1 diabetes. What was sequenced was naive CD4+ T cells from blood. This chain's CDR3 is CSVIPGLEVQETQYF. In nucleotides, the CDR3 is TGCAGCGTGATTCCGGGACTAGAGGTACAAGAGACCCAGTACTTC.